These 8 T cell receptor beta chains came from one sample sequenced in a study of T cell clonality in common variable immunodeficiency. Only in-frame clones appear in the TCRdb table, and some are missing; sequencing was by immunoSEQ multiplex PCR. Sampling found roughly 38,000 clones, none seen once. The specimen was peripheral blood mononuclear cells. These TCRs come from a person aged 18-70 years in good health.

This clone was picked up many times. Coverage ceases 3 residues before the CDR3 finishes, and the germline J gene fills in the end. V gene TRBV28 combines with J gene TRBJ2-7, with TRBD2 matching 11 bases. Germline V gives CDR1 MDHEN, CDR2 SYDVKM. V lost 8 bases to trimming and J lost 0 bases; unmatched junction nucleotides: 6. CDR3 length equals 15 residues. The CDR3 DNA, read in part, is TGTGCCAGCCAGGGACTAGCGGATAACTCCTACGAG. It translates to CASQGLADNSYE. The whole CDR3 reads CASQGLADNSYEQYF. Complete variable domain (other parts from reference TRBV28 and TRBJ2-7): DVKVTQSSRYLVKRTGEKVFLECVQDMDHENMFWYRQDPGLGLRLIYFSYDVKMKEKGDIPEGYSVSREKKERFSLILESASTNQTSMYLCASQGLADNSYEQYFGPGTRLTVT.

This clone was seen repeatedly, ten times or more. The observed sequence ends 3 residues before the CDR3 terminus, with the missing tail filled in from the germline J gene. The J gene is TRBJ2-7, the V gene TRBV15, with 10 bases identical to TRBD1. Trimming took 4 bases from V and 2 from J; bases not matched to a gene: 2. The CDR3 covers 14 residues. Per the germline V gene, CDR1 is LNHNV and CDR2 is YYDKDF (reference sequence). The CDR3 is CATSTGTGAYEQYF. The CDR3 bases that were read are TGTGCCACCAGCACCGGGACAGGGGCCTACGAG.

In this sample, this clone turned up many times. The CDR3 DNA, read in part, is TGCAGTGCTAGTTTTTTGGGACAGGTTTTCTCTGGGGCCAACGTC. Protein product: CSASFLGQVFSGANV. The full CDR3 sequence reads CSASFLGQVFSGANVLTF. The chain recombines TRBV20-1 with TRBJ2-6; TRBD1 agrees at 8 bases. The read halts 3 residues ahead of the CDR3 end, with the missing end drawn from the germline J gene. The CDR3 is 18 amino acids. V shed 3 bases and J 0 bases; nucleotides not matched to a gene: 10. Per the germline V gene, CDR1 is DFQATT and CDR2 is SNEGSKA (reference sequence).

Concerning this clone: Since a much larger clone is just one base distant, this may be a read error. The sequence runs out 3 residues before the end of the CDR3; the remainder is reconstructed from the germline J gene. This rearrangement joins TRBV20-1 to TRBJ1-2; D uncertain. This CDR3 has 13 amino acids. CDR1 and CDR2 from the germline V gene are DFQATT and SNEGSKA (reference sequence). Partial CDR3 DNA: TGCAGTGCTTGGCGGGAGGGCACAGATACG. Protein product: CSAWREGTDT. The full CDR3 protein is CSAWREGTDTYTF.

The sample holds many counts of this clone. The CDR3 is cut off 3 residues early in the read; its end comes from the germline J gene. The genes are TRBV11-3 and TRBJ1-1; D gene ambiguous. The CDR3 extends over 13 amino acids. Trimming stripped 1 base from V and 1 base from J, with 4 bases between. CDR1 and CDR2 from the germline V gene are SGHNT and YENEEA. The sequenced part of the CDR3 DNA is TGTGCCAGCAGCTTAGGAGGGAACACTGAA. Amino acids: CASSLGGNTE. The CDR3 as a whole reads CASSLGGNTEAFF.

With regard to this clone: Read coverage stops 3 residues before the CDR3 terminus; the germline J gene supplies the remainder. The chain carries TRBV10-3 and TRBJ2-7; D is ambiguous. V was pared by 7 bases and J by 5 bases, with 9 bases between. This CDR3 is built from 11 residues. Germline values: CDR1 ENHRY, CDR2 SYGVKD. The CDR3 bases that were read are TGTGCCATCAAGGGCGACCACGAG. Translation: CAIKGDHE. The whole CDR3 sequence reads CAIKGDHEQYF.

This clone has ten or more counts. CDR3 sequence: CSASQLNRGYNEQFF. CDR3 DNA (partial): TGCAGTGCTAGTCAGTTGAACAGGGGGTACAATGAG. The chain is built from TRBV20-1 and TRBJ2-1; 8 nucleotides agree with TRBD1. The read is 3 residues too short to cover the CDR3 end, so that end is filled in from the germline J gene. Germline CDR1 DFQATT, CDR2 SNEGSKA (reference sequence). V dropped 3 bases and J dropped 4; count of bases not matched to a gene: 8. This CDR3 contains 15 residues.

This clone appeared many times. The read falls 3 residues short of the CDR3 end, and the missing part is taken from the germline J gene. The V and J genes are TRBV10-1 and TRBJ2-3; TRBD2 agrees at 12 bases. Germline V lookup: CDR1 WNHNN, CDR2 SYGVQD (reference sequence). Trimming took 6 bases from V and 0 from J; bases not matched to a gene: 4. The CDR3 is made up of 16 amino acids. CDR3: CASSLLAGGSTDTQYF. CDR3 DNA (partial): TGCGCCAGCAGCCTTCTAGCGGGAGGGAGCACAGATACG.